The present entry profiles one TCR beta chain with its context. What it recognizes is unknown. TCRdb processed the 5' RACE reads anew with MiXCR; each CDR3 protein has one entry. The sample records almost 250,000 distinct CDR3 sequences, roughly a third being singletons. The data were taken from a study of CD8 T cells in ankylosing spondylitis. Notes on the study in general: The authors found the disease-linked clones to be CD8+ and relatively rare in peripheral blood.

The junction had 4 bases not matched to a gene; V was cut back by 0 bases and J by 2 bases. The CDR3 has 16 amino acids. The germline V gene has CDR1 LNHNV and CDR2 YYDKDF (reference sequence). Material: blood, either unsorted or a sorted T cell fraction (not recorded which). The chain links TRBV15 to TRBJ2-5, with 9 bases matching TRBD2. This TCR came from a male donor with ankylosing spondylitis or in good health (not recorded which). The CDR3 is CATSRDRTSGQETQYF. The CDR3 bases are TGTGCCACCAGCAGAGATAGAACTAGCGGGCAAGAGACCCAGTACTTC.